What follows is one T cell receptor beta chain and its context. Per germline, CDR1 MNHEY and CDR2 SMNVEV (reference sequence). Between the trimmed V and J ends, which lost 7 bases and 4 bases, there was a span of 8 bases. The CDR3 sequence is 13 residues long. The data are from a study of blood T cell repertoires in COVID-19. Authors' data handling: Estimates of nucleated cell counts were drawn from the amplification of reference gene primers. Clones were read by immunoSEQ multiplex PCR, and TCRdb kept only the in-frame ones, dropping some. V, J and clone size are those of that table, while D and trimming were read from the DNA. Found here are 190,000 or so clones, roughly four fifths of them singletons; the top ten hold roughly 12%. Participants were aged about 18 to 100 years from 24 US areas. All recovered Cohort 3 donors got two negative PCRs, got clearance, or saw symptom resolution.

This TCR was sampled from a man aged 35 to 55 who had recovered from COVID-19. The V and J genes are TRBV27 and TRBJ2-6, with TRBD1 as a possible D gene (5 bases). The sample consisted of PBMCs or T cells enriched from blood (not recorded which). The CDR3 spells CASKGSGANVLTF. CDR3 nucleotide sequence: TGTGCCAGCAAGGGGTCCGGGGCCAACGTCCTGACTTTC.